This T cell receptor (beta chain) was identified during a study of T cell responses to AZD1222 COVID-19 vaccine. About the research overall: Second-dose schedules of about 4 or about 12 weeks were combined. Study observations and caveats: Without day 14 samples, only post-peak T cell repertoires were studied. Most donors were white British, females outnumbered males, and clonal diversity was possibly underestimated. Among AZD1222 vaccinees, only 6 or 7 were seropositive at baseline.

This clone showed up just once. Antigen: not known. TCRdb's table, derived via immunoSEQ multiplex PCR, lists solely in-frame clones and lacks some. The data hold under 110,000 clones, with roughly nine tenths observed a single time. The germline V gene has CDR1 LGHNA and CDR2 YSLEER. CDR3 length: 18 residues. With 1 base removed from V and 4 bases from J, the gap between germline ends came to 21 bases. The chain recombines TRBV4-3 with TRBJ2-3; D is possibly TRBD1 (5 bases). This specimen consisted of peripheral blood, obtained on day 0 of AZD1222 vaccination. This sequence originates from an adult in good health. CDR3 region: CASSQVVRTGLGADTQYF. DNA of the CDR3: TGCGCCAGCAGCCAAGTTGTCCGGACCGGATTAGGGGCAGATACGCAGTATTTT.